Given below is one T cell receptor (beta chain) in context. The data originate from a study of blood T cell repertoires in COVID-19. Overall study context: Material from acute and convalescent COVID-19 was sourced from the United States, Italy and Spain. PBMCs, B-cell-depleted T cells, or T cells provided the cDNA or gDNA that made up the material.

Germline V CDR1 and CDR2: SGHDN, FVKESK. The CDR3 is 14 amino acids. Unmatched junction bases numbered 5, after V lost 6 bases and J lost 0 bases. Original handling: Amplification with reference gene primers provided the estimates of nucleated cell counts. Produced via immunoSEQ multiplex PCR; TCRdb's table is partial and in-frame only. V, J and clone size derive from that table, while D and trimming were established from the DNA sequence. The data hold some 100,000 clones, with around nine tenths observed a single time. This clonotype was obtained from a man over 45 with acute or convalescent COVID-19. The V gene is TRBV14, the J gene TRBJ2-7; 7 bases fit TRBD1. The specimen was peripheral blood. The CDR3 protein is CASSWDSRSYEQYF. The DNA of the CDR3 is TGTGCCAGCAGTTGGGACAGCCGCTCCTACGAGCAGTACTTC.